This TCR beta chain came from a study of blood T cell repertoires in COVID-19. Clones were read by immunoSEQ multiplex PCR, and TCRdb kept only the in-frame ones, dropping some. The table includes 85,000 to 100,000 clones, around nine tenths detected once. The ends lost 4 bases at V and 5 bases at J; junction bases unmatched: 9. The CDR3 is made up of 16 amino acids. The germline gives CDR1 SGHNT, CDR2 YYREEE (reference sequence). The receptor comes from a man between 60 and 75 years old with acute or convalescent COVID-19. The chain uses TRBV5-4 and TRBJ2-3, with 11 bases matching TRBD2. The sample consisted of peripheral blood. In DNA, the CDR3 is TGTGCCAGCAGCCCGAGCCGCCTAGCGGGGGGAGATACGCAGTATTTT. This codes for CASSPSRLAGGDTQYF.